The 10 T cell receptor beta chains below were found in one sample sequenced in a study of identical twins. TCRdb ran MiXCR on the 5' RACE reads and lists one entry per CDR3 protein. In the table there are around 650,000 distinct CDR3 sequences, roughly 7.2% of which are singletons. These data were also filed under a second study, of yellow fever vaccine responses in identical twins.

Material: PBMCs. The receptors shown here come from a woman aged 18-29 years in good health.

This rearrangement joins TRBV7-9 to TRBJ2-3; TRBD2 matches 11 bases. Germline V gene data show CDR1 as SEHNR and CDR2 as FQNEAQ (reference sequence). This CDR3 has 16 amino acids. V lost 5 bases, J lost 2 bases, and 6 bases stayed unmatched. CDR3 DNA: TGTGCCAGCAGCCCCCCGACTAGCGGGGACACAGATACGCAGTATTTT. This translates into CASSPPTSGDTDTQYF.

This clonotype was picked up a small number of times. The chain combines TRBV20-1 with TRBJ1-4; D ambiguous. The germline V gene encodes CDR1 DFQATT and CDR2 SNEGSKA (reference sequence). V lost 4 bases and J 0 bases, leaving 6 bases between the germline ends. This CDR3 region has 13 residues. CDR3 in amino acids: CSATIATNEKLFF. CDR3 DNA: TGCAGTGCTACCATTGCAACTAATGAAAAACTGTTTTTT.

The J gene is TRBJ1-6, the V gene TRBV20-1; a possible D gene is TRBD1 (6 bases). The V end lost 6 bases, the J end lost 5 bases, and 20 bases lay between the germline ends. The CDR3 contains 16 residues. The germline CDR1 and CDR2 sequences are DFQATT and SNEGSKA (reference sequence). CDR3 bases: TGCAGTGCAACCGGGGGGGCCGGGGGAAATAATTCACCCCTCCACTTT. It translates to CSATGGAGGNNSPLHF.

J is TRBJ2-2 and V is TRBV24-1, with D possibly matching TRBD1 (6 bases). This CDR3 is built from 13 residues. Trimming removed 8 bases at V and 1 base at J, with 7 bases between. Germline CDR1 reads KGHDR; CDR2 reads SFDVKD. The CDR3 nucleotides read TGTGCCACCAAGGGACAGAACACCGGGGAGCTGTTTTTT. Encoded protein: CATKGQNTGELFF.

This clonotype was counted many times. The chain employs TRBV24-1 and TRBJ1-4; D is unresolved. CDR1 is KGHDR, CDR2 SFDVKD, per germline. CDR3 length: 12 amino acids. Trimming removed 1 base at V and 7 bases at J, with 3 bases between. The CDR3 loop is CATSDFGEKLFF. The CDR3 DNA follows: TGTGCCACCAGTGATTTCGGTGAAAAACTGTTTTTT.

This clonotype was counted at least ten times. DNA for the CDR3: TGTGCCAGCAGCACCGGAGGGACTCTTCAGTTCTTC. As protein: CASSTGGTLQFF. The chain joins TRBV27 to TRBJ2-1, with D perhaps TRBD2 (6 bases). V was trimmed by 6 bases and J by 13 bases, leaving 16 bases between them. The CDR3 runs to 12 residues. The germline V gene encodes CDR1 MNHEY and CDR2 SMNVEV (reference sequence).

The chain has TRBV7-2 and TRBJ1-1; maybe TRBD1 (5 bases). Germline CDR1 is SGHTA and CDR2 is FQGNSA. Trimming removed 5 bases at V and 3 bases at J, with 16 bases between. The CDR3 is made up of 15 amino acids. CDR3: CASSRRGALDTEAFF. As DNA, the CDR3 is TGTGCCAGCAGCCGCCGAGGGGCACTGGACACTGAAGCTTTCTTT.

At least ten counts were recorded for this clonotype. V and J are TRBV29-1 and TRBJ2-1; D possibly corresponds to TRBD2 (5 bases). Germline CDR1 reads SQVTM; CDR2 reads ANQGSEA. The CDR3 loop spans 14 amino acids. V lost 6 bases, J lost 9 bases, and 21 bases lay in between. CDR3 region: CSVARVENLGEQFF. The CDR3 DNA reads TGCAGCGTAGCGAGGGTCGAAAACCTCGGTGAGCAGTTCTTC.

This clonotype has a count of ten or more. This chain joins TRBV7-3 and TRBJ1-1; perhaps TRBD1 as D (5 bases). Trimming stripped 5 bases from V and 0 bases from J, with 10 bases between. The CDR3 sequence is 14 residues long. Germline V gene sequence: CDR1 SGHTA, CDR2 FQGTGA. In DNA form, the CDR3 reads TGTGCCAGCAGCAAGACAGCCATGAACACTGAAGCTTTCTTT. Translation gives CASSKTAMNTEAFF.

This clonotype was seen more than once but under ten times. This chain uses TRBV3-1 with TRBJ1-1, with D possibly TRBD1 on 6 matching bases. The CDR3 has 16 amino acids. V dropped 4 bases and J dropped 0 bases, with 15 bases sitting between them. Germline assignment: CDR1 LGHDT and CDR2 YNNKEL (reference sequence). The CDR3 loop is CASSPWDTGMNTEAFF. DNA of the CDR3: TGTGCCAGCAGCCCATGGGACACAGGCATGAACACTGAAGCTTTCTTT.